Listed here are 8 T cell receptor beta chains from one sample, sequenced in a study of blood T cells in healthy people across ages. It was with a sample-barcoded 5' primer and a J-beta primer mix that a second PCR of about 7 to 12 cycles was run. Each CDR3 protein gets one entry after TCRdb re-called the 5' RACE reads with MiXCR. The sample lists roughly 790,000 distinct CDR3 sequences, 40% to 45% occurring once. The material sequenced was blood. The origin of the receptors is a woman in her sixties or seventies in good health.

This clonotype was detected only a few times. The chain is built from TRBV5-1 and TRBJ1-1; TRBD1 might be the D (6 bases). CDR1 is SGHRS, CDR2 YFSETQ, per germline. CDR3 size: 14 residues. The V gene lost 6 bases and the J gene lost 1 base, with 13 bases spanning the gap. The chain's CDR3 is CASTGDKTNTEAFF. The DNA of the CDR3 is TGCGCCAGCACCGGGGACAAAACGAACACTGAAGCTTTCTTT.

This clonotype has a handful of counts. This chain connects TRBV6-5 to TRBJ2-7, with D maybe TRBD2 (6 bases). The V gene lost 2 bases and the J gene lost 0 bases, with 14 bases spanning the gap. Per the germline V gene, CDR1 is MNHEY and CDR2 is SVGAGI. This CDR3 is 16 amino acids long. The CDR3 sequence is CASSYRGGASSYEQYF. The CDR3 DNA reads TGTGCCAGCAGTTACAGGGGCGGGGCGAGCTCCTACGAGCAGTACTTC.

The genes are TRBV19 and TRBJ2-5; perhaps TRBD2 as D (6 bases). Trimming took off 7 bases at V and 11 bases at J, with 29 bases between the two ends. The CDR3 loop spans 16 amino acids. Germline CDR1 reads LNHDA; CDR2 reads SQIVND (reference sequence). The CDR3 is CASKNTGTGSYNEQYF. As DNA, the CDR3 is TGTGCCAGTAAGAACACCGGGACTGGTTCCTACAATGAGCAGTACTTC.

In this sample, this clonotype turned up a few times. The chain recombines TRBV4-2 with TRBJ2-4; 7 bases match TRBD2. The CDR3 consists of 19 residues. CDR1 LGHNA and CDR2 YNFKEQ come from the germline V gene. Trimming removed 4 bases from V and 5 bases from J; junction bases left unmatched: 20. CDR3 DNA: TGTGCCAGCAGCCGGGAGGGCTTCCTTAGTTTAGAAAGGGAAAACATTCAGTACTTC. Its translation is CASSREGFLSLERENIQYF.

The chain couples TRBV7-2 to TRBJ2-1; D is uncertain. Germline CDR1 reads SGHTA; CDR2 reads FQGNSA. The CDR3 consists of 11 residues. The V end lost 2 bases, the J end lost 9 bases, and 5 bases lay between the germline ends. CDR3 nucleotides: TGTGCCAGCAGCTTAAGGGTTGAGCAGTTCTTC. Protein sequence: CASSLRVEQFF.

J is TRBJ2-3 and V is TRBV20-1; possible D gene TRBD2, 6 bases. The germline V and J ends were trimmed by 3 bases and 8 bases, with 21 bases remaining between them. Germline values: CDR1 DFQATT, CDR2 SNEGSKA (reference sequence). This CDR3 has 15 residues. CDR3 in amino acids: CSASRQSLGSGTQYF. The CDR3 DNA sequence: TGCAGTGCTAGTCGGCAGAGTCTAGGTAGCGGTACGCAGTATTTT.

This chain uses TRBV28 with TRBJ2-1, with D maybe TRBD1 (5 bases). V was clipped by 8 bases and J by 10 bases, with 15 bases between them. CDR3 length equals 12 residues. In germline, CDR1 is MDHEN, CDR2 SYDVKM. CDR3 bases: TGTGCCAGCGAAACAGGACCTTACGAGCAGTTCTTC. Its protein product is CASETGPYEQFF.

The chain carries TRBV5-6 and TRBJ2-6; D gene uncertain. Deletions cut 4 bases from V and 0 bases from J, with 8 bases between. This CDR3 contains 15 residues. CDR1 and CDR2 from the germline V gene are SGHDT and YYEEEE. The CDR3, as DNA: TGTGCCAGCAGCAGGAGAGACTCTGGGGCCAACGTCCTGACTTTC. It translates to CASSRRDSGANVLTF.